The clone carrying this TCR beta chain was seen ten or more times. Its target is unknown. This CDR3 is 18 amino acids long. Trimming took 6 bases from V and 0 from J, leaving 23 bases between them. The sample comes from a study of T cell repertoires in cytomegalovirus infection. Study context: Matching HLA type, along with CMV infection, was indicated by public TCR beta signatures. Study results and caveats: Dominant in the ex vivo response were TCR beta clonotypes restricted by HLA-C and specific for CMV. Individuals carrying CMV plus the relevant HLA were identified by cumulative frequency of public TCR beta families.

TCRdb processed the reads anew with MiXCR; each CDR3 protein has one entry. The table lists around 330,000 distinct CDR3 sequences, roughly 16% of them singletons. Source material: PBMCs. The TCR was taken from a human donor in good health (CMV status not recorded). Some clones in this sample may be carry-over from other donors' samples. This chain connects TRBV12-3 or TRBV12-4 to TRBJ1-1, with D possibly TRBD1 on 6 matching bases. The CDR3 DNA reads as TGTGCCAGCAGGCCTCCAACTTCCAGAGGGGGAATGAACACTGAAGCTTTCTTT. Protein sequence: CASRPPTSRGGMNTEAFF.